One and the same sample provided the 28 T cell receptor beta chains below, sequenced in a study of T cell responses to AZD1222 COVID-19 vaccine (dated by TCRdb to the early 2020s). In light of the paper, this sample's time point label describes: baseline before first vaccination. Libraries were prepared through the immunoSEQ multiplex PCR assay. The table comes from immuneACCESS by way of TCRdb, which keeps in-frame sequences with V and J called. Part of the clones is missing from these tables; in studies checked, under half for an unresolved V gene and the rest for unknown reasons. Within this sample are about 85,000 clones, with approximately 89% of them counted one time only. The biggest ten clones account for around 2.2% of the sample. Sequencing was performed on peripheral blood, taken on day 0 of AZD1222 vaccination. Every receptor here comes from an adult in good health.

The V and J genes are TRBV27 and TRBJ2-7; 10 bases map to TRBD2. Trimming removed 5 bases from V and 4 bases from J; junction bases left unmatched: 23. The germline V gene encodes CDR1 MNHEY and CDR2 SMNVEV (reference sequence). This CDR3 is 20 amino acids long. The DNA of the CDR3 is TGTGCCAGCAGTCTCACCTTCCCGGGGCTAGCGGGAGAGGGCGGATACGAGCAGTACTTC. Amino acid sequence: CASSLTFPGLAGEGGYEQYF.

The rearrangement uses TRBV2 and TRBJ2-7; D is tentatively TRBD1 or TRBD2 (5 bases each). In germline, CDR1 is SNHLY, CDR2 FYNNEI. This CDR3 is 18 amino acids long. With 5 bases removed from V and 0 bases from J, the gap between germline ends came to 23 bases. The CDR3 coding sequence is TGTGCCAGCAGTAATCCAGCCGGGACGGGTCGCTCCTCCTACGAGCAGTACTTC. Its translation is CASSNPAGTGRSSYEQYF.

This chain joins TRBV4-3 and TRBJ2-2, with 9 bases lining up with TRBD2. The trim removed 4 bases at V and 6 bases at J, leaving 9 bases unmatched. There are 16 residues in the CDR3. The V gene's germline CDR1 is LGHNA and CDR2 YSLEER. The CDR3 nucleotides are TGCGCCAGCAGCCCAGAGCGGGGGGCCGACCCCGGGGAGCTGTTTTTT. Its translation: CASSPERGADPGELFF.

The chain couples TRBV6-2 or TRBV6-3 to TRBJ1-2; no reliable D call. Trimming removed 2 bases at V and 8 bases at J, with 15 bases between. The CDR3 has 14 residues. CDR1 and CDR2 (germline): MNHEY, SVGEGT. CDR3 loop: CASSYPGTPRGYTF. The CDR3 nucleotides read TGTGCCAGCAGTTACCCCGGCACGCCCAGGGGCTACACCTTC.

The chain is built from TRBV7-9 and TRBJ1-1; D remains ambiguous. V gave up 5 bases and J gave up 1 base, with 2 bases separating them. Germline-derived CDR1 and CDR2 are SEHNR and FQNEAQ (reference sequence). The CDR3 consists of 11 residues. The CDR3 reads CASSQNTEAFF. CDR3 in DNA: TGTGCCAGCAGCCAGAACACTGAAGCTTTCTTT.

The rearrangement uses TRBV3-1 (or the pseudogene TRBV3-2) and TRBJ1-1; no clear D. This CDR3 is built from 15 residues. V dropped 0 bases and J dropped 1 base, with 9 bases sitting between them. The germline gives CDR1 LGHDT, CDR2 YNNKEL (reference sequence). The CDR3 sequence: CASSQDPTRNTEAFF. In DNA, the CDR3 is TGTGCCAGCAGCCAAGATCCGACGCGGAACACTGAAGCTTTCTTT.

The V gene is TRBV7-2, the J gene TRBJ2-4; 8 nucleotides line up with TRBD2. CDR1 SGHTA and CDR2 FQGNSA come from the germline V gene. The length of the CDR3 is 13 residues. V dropped 5 bases and J dropped 6; count of bases not matched to a gene: 3. CDR3 DNA sequence: TGTGCCAGCAGCCCGGGGGGGGGAAACATTCAGTACTTC. It encodes CASSPGGGNIQYF. Full variable domain (remainder filled in from reference TRBV7-2 and TRBJ2-4): GAGVSQSPSNKVTEKGKDVELRCDPISGHTALYWYRQSLGQGLEFLIYFQGNSAPDKSGLPSDRFSAERTGGSVSTLTIQRTQQEDSAVYLCASSPGGGNIQYFGAGTRLSVL.

This chain joins TRBV6-5 and TRBJ2-7; 7 bases align to TRBD1. The J segment lost 2 bases and the V segment lost 5 bases, leaving 6 bases of the junction unmatched. Germline assignment: CDR1 MNHEY and CDR2 SVGAGI. This CDR3 has 14 amino acids. The CDR3 region has the DNA TGTGCCAGCAGTCCTCGACAGGGACCCTACGAGCAGTACTTC. Residues: CASSPRQGPYEQYF.

The chain has TRBV24-1 and TRBJ2-2; D is possibly TRBD1 or TRBD2 (5 bases each). Trimming stripped 2 bases from V and 0 bases from J, with 9 bases between. The CDR3 covers 16 residues. The V gene's germline CDR1 is KGHDR and CDR2 SFDVKD. The CDR3 region is CATSDSGTANTGELFF. The CDR3 nucleotides read TGTGCCACCAGTGATTCGGGGACGGCGAACACCGGGGAGCTGTTTTTT.

The chain's CDR3 is CASSTPNRGGNIQYF. CDR3 DNA sequence: TGTGCCAGCAGCACACCAAATCGGGGGGGAAACATTCAGTACTTC. This chain joins TRBV9 and TRBJ2-4; 8 positions match TRBD2. J gave up 6 bases and V 4 bases, and 9 bases lay outside the gene matches. The CDR3 is 15 residues long. CDR1 is SGDLS, CDR2 YYNGEE, per germline.

The chain employs TRBV11-2 and TRBJ2-5; D is ambiguous. In germline, CDR1 is SGHAT, CDR2 FQNNGV. The CDR3 is 13 residues long. The germline V and J ends were trimmed by 4 bases and 5 bases, with 11 bases remaining between them. The CDR3 DNA reads TGTGCCAGCAGCTCGACACGGGTGGAGACCCAGTACTTC. Its translation is CASSSTRVETQYF.

This clone was detected a few times. This chain connects TRBV6-4 to TRBJ1-1; D is unclear. The CDR3 loop spans 13 amino acids. V was cut by 3 bases and J by 1 base, with 6 bases left in between. Germline CDR1 and CDR2: MRHNA and SNTAGT. The CDR3 loop reads CASSETWNTEAFF. For the CDR3, the DNA is TGTGCCAGCAGTGAGACATGGAACACTGAAGCTTTCTTT.

This chain links TRBV15 with TRBJ2-7; 10 nucleotides align to TRBD2. Germline V gives CDR1 LNHNV, CDR2 YYDKDF (reference sequence). The length of the CDR3 is 15 residues. Trimming removed 0 bases from V and 6 bases from J; junction bases left unmatched: 5. The CDR3, as DNA: TGTGCCACCAGCAGAGAGCTTGTAGCGGGAGGCGAGCAGTACTTC. Amino acids: CATSRELVAGGEQYF.

The genes are TRBV4-3 and TRBJ1-2; D uncertain. CDR3 size: 15 residues. Between the trimmed V and J ends, which lost 0 bases and 8 bases, there was a span of 16 bases. From germline, CDR1 is LGHNA and CDR2 YSLEER. In DNA form, the CDR3 reads TGCGCCAGCAGCCAAGAGTTGCGTGGGGTATCAGGCTACACCTTC. Translation: CASSQELRGVSGYTF.

This clone came up once. This chain uses TRBV6-2 or TRBV6-3 with TRBJ1-5; D is unclear. The CDR3 runs 13 residues. The V end was cut by 2 bases, the J end by 4 bases, with 6 bases between. Germline CDR1 is MNHEY and CDR2 is SVGEGT. The CDR3 spells CASSYTANQPQHF. CDR3 nucleotide sequence: TGTGCCAGCAGTTACACCGCAAATCAGCCCCAGCATTTT.

This chain connects TRBV15 to TRBJ1-2, with 10 positions matching TRBD1. The CDR3 covers 15 residues. The germline gives CDR1 LNHNV, CDR2 YYDKDF (reference sequence). V dropped 6 bases and J dropped 7; count of bases not matched to a gene: 11. CDR3 sequence: CATRGGRDRGFGYTF. The CDR3 bases are TGTGCCACCAGAGGCGGCCGGGACAGGGGTTTTGGCTACACCTTC.

The chain links TRBV18 to TRBJ2-7; a weak D match, TRBD1 (6 bases). The CDR3 is 14 residues long. Between the trimmed V and J ends, which lost 4 bases and 4 bases, there was a span of 14 bases. Looked up from germline, CDR1 is KGHSH and CDR2 is LQKENI. The CDR3 is CASSRAGELYEQYF. CDR3 bases: TGTGCCAGCTCACGGGCAGGGGAATTATACGAGCAGTACTTC.

The V gene is TRBV6-2 or TRBV6-3, the J gene TRBJ2-2; possibly TRBD1 for D (6 bases). This CDR3 region has 15 residues. V was clipped by 3 bases and J by 4 bases, with 12 bases between them. Per the germline V gene, CDR1 is MNHEY and CDR2 is SVGEGT. CDR3 residues: CASSYLQGTTGELFF. The CDR3 DNA is TGTGCCAGCAGTTATTTACAGGGTACCACCGGGGAGCTGTTTTTT.

The chain has TRBV12-3 or TRBV12-4 and TRBJ1-2; 7 bases line up with TRBD1. After removal of 7 bases from V and 8 bases from J, the junction contained 10 bases not matched to a gene. This CDR3 comprises 13 residues. The CDR3 DNA sequence: TGTGCCAGCACCCGATCGACAGGGAAAGGCTACACCTTC. Translating it yields CASTRSTGKGYTF.

This chain uses TRBV5-1 with TRBJ2-2; D ambiguous. The V end lost 5 bases, the J end lost 5 bases, and 7 bases lay between the germline ends. The V gene's germline CDR1 is SGHRS and CDR2 YFSETQ. The CDR3 runs to 12 residues. The CDR3 coding sequence is TGCGCCAGCAGTCCATATACCGGGGAGCTGTTTTTT. Residues: CASSPYTGELFF.

This chain connects TRBV28 to TRBJ2-5; 9 bases are a match to TRBD2. Germline V gene lookup returns CDR1 MDHEN and CDR2 SYDVKM. The CDR3 is made up of 15 amino acids. The J segment lost 0 bases and the V segment lost 6 bases, leaving 5 bases of the junction unmatched. The CDR3 is CASRTLAGYQETQYF. CDR3 bases: TGTGCCAGCAGGACACTAGCGGGCTACCAAGAGACCCAGTACTTC.

The V call is TRBV5-1, the J call TRBJ1-3, with D perhaps matching TRBD1 (6 bases). V lost 4 bases and J lost 7, with 12 bases in between. CDR3 length equals 13 residues. CDR1 SGHRS and CDR2 YFSETQ come from the germline V gene. The CDR3 loop is CASSPEGGNTIYF. CDR3 coding DNA: TGCGCCAGCAGCCCCGAGGGGGGTAACACCATATATTTT. Full variable domain (outside the CDR3, taken from reference TRBV5-1 and TRBJ1-3): KAGVTQTPRYLIKTRGQQVTLSCSPISGHRSVSWYQQTPGQGLQFLFEYFSETQRNKGNFPGRFSGRQFSNSRSEMNVSTLELGDSALYLCASSPEGGNTIYFGEGSWLTVV.

The genes are TRBV29-1 and TRBJ2-7, with 8 bases aligning to TRBD1. Germline lookup yields CDR1 SQVTM and CDR2 ANQGSEA. The CDR3 runs to 13 residues. With 5 bases clipped from V and 3 bases from J, the junction kept 6 bases outside the gene matches. The CDR3 DNA follows: TGCAGCGTTAATGGACAGGGTATCTACGAGCAGTACTTC. Encoded protein: CSVNGQGIYEQYF.

The chain has TRBV5-1 and TRBJ1-1; TRBD1 agrees at 8 bases. In germline, CDR1 is SGHRS, CDR2 YFSETQ. The length of the CDR3 is 16 residues. V lost 2 bases to trimming and J lost 4 bases; unmatched junction nucleotides: 10. CDR3 DNA: TGCGCCAGCAGCTTAGGCAGGGGGCGGTTGGTCACTGAAGCTTTCTTT. Translating it yields CASSLGRGRLVTEAFF.

The CDR3 sequence: CATLDRANGYTF. The CDR3 DNA is TGTGCCACCTTGGATAGGGCAAATGGCTACACCTTC. V is TRBV19 and J is TRBJ1-2; D gene uncertain. V lost 10 bases and J lost 6, with 15 bases in between. CDR1 is LNHDA, CDR2 SQIVND, per germline (reference sequence). The CDR3 runs 12 residues.

This clone was recorded a few times. This chain uses TRBV19 with TRBJ2-2; TRBD1 aligns across 9 bases. V lost 10 bases to trimming and J lost 5 bases; unmatched junction nucleotides: 14. CDR3 length: 16 amino acids. Germline-derived CDR1 and CDR2 are LNHDA and SQIVND (reference sequence). CDR3 in DNA: TGTGCCACCACCCCGCCGGGGACAGGGAGAACCGGGGAGCTGTTTTTT. It yields the protein CATTPPGTGRTGELFF. Supplemented by reference TRBV19 and TRBJ2-2, the full variable domain reads DGGITQSPKYLFRKEGQNVTLSCEQNLNHDAMYWYRQDPGQGLRLIYYSQIVNDFQKGDIAEGYSVSREKKESFPLTVTSAQKNPTAFYLCATTPPGTGRTGELFFGEGSRLTVL.

This clone was counted a single time. V usage is TRBV28 and J usage is TRBJ1-2, with D possibly being TRBD1 (5 bases). This CDR3 comprises 13 residues. Germline CDR1 and CDR2: MDHEN and SYDVKM. V lost 6 bases and J 4 bases, leaving 12 bases between the germline ends. CDR3 region: CASRGTPGYGYTF. CDR3 in DNA: TGTGCCAGCAGGGGGACCCCGGGCTATGGCTACACCTTC.

The chain carries TRBV21-1 and TRBJ1-3; the table gives TRBD1 as D, unverified against the DNA. TRBV21-1 is assigned pseudogene status. CDR3 length equals 17 residues. CDR3 sequence: CASSMVGQRDSGNTIYF. The CDR3 DNA reads TGTGCCAGCAGCATGGTGGGACAGAGAGACTCTGGAAACACCATATATTTT.